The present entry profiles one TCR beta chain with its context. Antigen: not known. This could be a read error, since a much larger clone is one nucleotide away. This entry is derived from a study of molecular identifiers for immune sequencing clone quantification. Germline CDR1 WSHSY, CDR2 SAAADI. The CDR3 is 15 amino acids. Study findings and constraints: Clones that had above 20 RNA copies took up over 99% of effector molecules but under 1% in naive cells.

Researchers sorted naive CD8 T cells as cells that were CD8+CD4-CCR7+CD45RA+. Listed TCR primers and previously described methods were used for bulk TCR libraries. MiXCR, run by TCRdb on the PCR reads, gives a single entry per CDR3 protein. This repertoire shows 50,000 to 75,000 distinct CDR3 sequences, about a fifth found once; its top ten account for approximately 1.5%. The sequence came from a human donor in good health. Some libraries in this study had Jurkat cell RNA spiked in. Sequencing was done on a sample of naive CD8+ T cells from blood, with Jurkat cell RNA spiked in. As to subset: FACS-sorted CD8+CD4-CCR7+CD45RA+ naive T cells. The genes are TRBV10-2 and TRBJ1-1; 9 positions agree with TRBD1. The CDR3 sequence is CVSSESGTGYTEAFF. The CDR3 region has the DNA TGCGTCAGCAGTGAGTCAGGGACAGGGTACACTGAAGCTTTCTTT.